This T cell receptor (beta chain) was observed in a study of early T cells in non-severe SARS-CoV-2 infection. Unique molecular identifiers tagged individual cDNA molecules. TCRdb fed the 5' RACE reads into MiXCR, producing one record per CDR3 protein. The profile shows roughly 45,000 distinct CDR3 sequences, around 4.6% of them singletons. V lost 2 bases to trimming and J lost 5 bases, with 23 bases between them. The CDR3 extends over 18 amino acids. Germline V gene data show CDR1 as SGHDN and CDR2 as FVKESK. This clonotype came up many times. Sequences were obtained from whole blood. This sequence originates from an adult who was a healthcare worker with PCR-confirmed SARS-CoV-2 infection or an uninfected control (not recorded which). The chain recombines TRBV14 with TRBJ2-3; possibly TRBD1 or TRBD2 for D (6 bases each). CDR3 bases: TGTGCCAGCAGCCAAAAAAGCGAGGTGAAGGGGGGAGGAGATACGCAGTATTTT. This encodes CASSQKSEVKGGGDTQYF.